The T cell receptor (beta chain) under discussion was sequenced for a study of immune characterization of retroperitoneal liposarcoma (dated by TCRdb to about 2019). Library preparation was by PCR. Sequencing relied on a NextSeq 500. TCRdb reran the public reads through fastp at Q25 and MiXCR, keeping productive beta chains. Each entry is one CDR3 protein sequence, shown with its most common DNA and genes. Counted in this sample were roughly 2,400 distinct CDR3 sequences; around 50% of them appeared once. Clones ranked in the top ten supply about 55% of the sample. V is cut by 5 bases and J by 8 bases, and the space between the germline ends is 6 bases. From cysteine to phenylalanine, the CDR3 is 11 amino acids long. Left in the record is the CDR3 DNA by itself, 33 bases read in frame from the first base. Per the germline V gene, SGHVS is the CDR1 and FQNEAQ is the CDR2. To note about this clonotype: Its antigen is still unknown. Base quality data are lacking; no much larger clone is found one base away.

Specimen: tumor tissue. This receptor was obtained from a female donor with retroperitoneal liposarcoma. The chain is assembled from TRBV7-8 and TRBJ2-2, with the identity of the D gene unclear. The sequence in DNA is TGTGCCAGCAGCCCTGGGGGGGAGCTGTTTTTT. Protein translation: CASSPGGELFF.